A single sample gave rise to the 25 T cell receptor beta chains below, sequenced in a study of identical twins. Each CDR3 protein is one row after TCRdb ran MiXCR on the 5' RACE reads. The repertoire has around 280,000 distinct CDR3 sequences, 6.5% to 9.5% of them found once; the top ten carry less than 2.5%. The same data also went into a second study, on yellow fever vaccine responses in identical twins.

The material sequenced was memory (CD45RO+) T cells sorted from blood. Receptors originate from a woman aged 18-29 years in good health.

This clonotype was seen repeatedly, ten times or more. The rearrangement links TRBV5-6 to TRBJ2-6; D might be TRBD1 (5 bases). This CDR3 contains 18 residues. V lost 4 bases and J 0 bases, leaving 17 bases between the germline ends. Germline CDR1 and CDR2: SGHDT and YYEEEE. CDR3 sequence (DNA): TGTGCCAGCAGCCTTTTCGGACAAAGCATCTCTGGGGCCAACGTCCTGACTTTC. It is translated as CASSLFGQSISGANVLTF.

The chain uses TRBV28 and TRBJ1-2; 7 nucleotides agree with TRBD1. The CDR3 length is 16 residues. With 2 bases clipped from V and 7 bases from J, the junction kept 13 bases outside the gene matches. Germline CDR1 is MDHEN and CDR2 is SYDVKM. The CDR3 here is CASSLRTGARYSGYTF. CDR3 DNA sequence: TGTGCCAGCAGTTTAAGAACAGGGGCGAGGTACTCTGGCTACACCTTC.

The rearrangement links TRBV13 to TRBJ2-1; 10 bases agree with TRBD2. The CDR3 covers 15 residues. V lost 5 bases to trimming and J lost 9 bases; unmatched junction nucleotides: 10. Germline CDR1 reads PRHDT; CDR2 reads FYEKMQ (reference sequence). The CDR3 here is CASSTRTSGGSEQFF. CDR3 nucleotide sequence: TGTGCCAGCAGCACACGGACTAGCGGTGGGAGTGAGCAGTTCTTC.

This clonotype was counted many times. The gene calls are TRBV6-6 and TRBJ1-5, with D tentatively TRBD1 (6 bases). The CDR3 spans 13 residues. V dropped 7 bases and J dropped 4 bases, with 11 bases sitting between them. The germline V gene has CDR1 MNHNY and CDR2 SVGAGI (reference sequence). The CDR3 is CASTGQGNQPQHF. In nucleotides, the CDR3 is TGTGCCAGCACGGGGCAGGGGAATCAGCCCCAGCATTTT.

This chain uses TRBV4-2 with TRBJ1-1; 7 nucleotides line up with TRBD1. This CDR3 is 14 amino acids long. The germline V gene has CDR1 LGHNA and CDR2 YNFKEQ. Trimming at V came to 0 bases and at J to 8 bases, leaving 6 bases not matched to a gene. CDR3 amino acids: CASSQDRQGVEAFF. DNA for the CDR3: TGTGCCAGCAGCCAAGACCGACAGGGAGTAGAAGCTTTCTTT.

The gene calls are TRBV6-1 and TRBJ2-1; no firm D call. The germline V gene encodes CDR1 MNHNS and CDR2 SASEGT. This CDR3 is built from 14 residues. Trimming stripped 5 bases from V and 2 bases from J, with 10 bases between. The CDR3: CASSRQDPYNEQFF. The CDR3 coding sequence is TGTGCCAGCAGTCGCCAGGACCCCTACAATGAGCAGTTCTTC.

In its sample, this clonotype was seen many times. The V call is TRBV20-1, the J call TRBJ2-1, with a weak D call TRBD1 (7 bases). Germline V gene lookup returns CDR1 DFQATT and CDR2 SNEGSKA (reference sequence). The V gene lost 6 bases and the J gene lost 2 bases, with 17 bases spanning the gap. The length of the CDR3 is 15 residues. In DNA, the CDR3 is TGCAGTGCCCCAAAGCCAGGGGGGACCTACAATGAGCAGTTCTTC. It is translated as CSAPKPGGTYNEQFF.

On this clonotype itself: A junction end diverges from the germline sequence, so it may reflect a read error. The V and J genes are TRBV20-1 and TRBJ2-2, with 12 positions matching TRBD2. The CDR3 runs to 18 residues. Per the germline V gene, CDR1 is DFQATT and CDR2 is SNEGSKA (reference sequence). The CDR3 loop reads CCAPGGLAGGPNTGELFF. The CDR3, as DNA: TGCTGTGCCCCCGGGGGGCTAGCGGGGGGGCCGAACACCGGGGAGCTGTTTTTT.

This clonotype appeared many times. V usage is TRBV10-3 and J usage is TRBJ2-7; 9 nucleotides match TRBD1. J lost 4 bases, V lost 10 bases, and 8 bases had no gene match. CDR1 and CDR2 (germline): ENHRY, SYGVKD. There are 13 residues in the CDR3. CDR3 in amino acids: CATRDRELYEQYF. CDR3 coding DNA: TGTGCCACCCGGGACAGGGAACTGTACGAGCAGTACTTC.

V usage is TRBV25-1 and J usage is TRBJ1-2; 7 nucleotides align to TRBD1. The germline CDR1 and CDR2 sequences are MGHDK and SYGVNS. V lost 10 bases and J lost 3; bases outside the gene matches: 8. The CDR3 consists of 13 residues. The CDR3 DNA reads TGTGCCACCGGAGGACAGGAATACTATGGCTACACCTTC. It specifies CATGGQEYYGYTF.

The chain links TRBV11-3 to TRBJ2-3; D may be TRBD2 (5 bases). The CDR3 totals 16 residues. Germline CDR1 SGHNT, CDR2 YENEEA. The germline V and J ends were trimmed by 2 bases and 1 base, with 13 bases remaining between them. The CDR3 loop is CASSLQRGSGTDTQYF. CDR3 nucleotides: TGTGCCAGCAGCTTACAGCGAGGGAGCGGCACAGATACGCAGTATTTT.

V and J are TRBV7-2 and TRBJ2-5, with 7 positions matching TRBD2. Looked up from germline, CDR1 is SGHTA and CDR2 is FQGNSA. The CDR3 runs 16 residues. Trimming at V came to 4 bases and at J to 1 base, leaving 9 bases not matched to a gene. The CDR3 sequence: CASSYKRGVGQETQYF. In DNA, the CDR3 is TGTGCCAGCAGCTACAAACGGGGGGTGGGCCAAGAGACCCAGTACTTC.

This sequence joins TRBV27 and TRBJ1-6; the D is unclear. Germline values: CDR1 MNHEY, CDR2 SMNVEV (reference sequence). The CDR3 length is 13 residues. V was clipped by 3 bases and J by 7 bases, with 7 bases between them. The CDR3 protein is CASSLGRNSPLHF. The CDR3, as DNA: TGTGCCAGCAGTTTGGGCAGAAATTCACCCCTCCACTTT.

The sample holds a few counts of this clonotype. The V and J genes are TRBV6-1 and TRBJ1-4, with a weak D call TRBD1 (5 bases). Deletions cut 3 bases from V and 3 bases from J, with 14 bases between. The CDR3 is made up of 16 amino acids. The V gene's germline CDR1 is MNHNS and CDR2 SASEGT. CDR3 nucleotides: TGTGCCAGCAGTGATTGGCTGGGACGGGCTAATGAAAAACTGTTTTTT. Translation: CASSDWLGRANEKLFF.

This clonotype was seen a handful of times. The chain combines TRBV6-4 with TRBJ1-1; the D is unclear. V was shortened by 3 bases and J by 11 bases, with 16 bases between the two germline ends. The germline V gene encodes CDR1 MRHNA and CDR2 SNTAGT. The CDR3 consists of 13 residues. This CDR3 reads CASSESETGYAFF. CDR3 sequence (DNA): TGTGCCAGCAGTGAATCTGAGACCGGGTACGCTTTCTTT.

V gene TRBV5-1 combines with J gene TRBJ2-5; 8 bases map to TRBD2. Germline V gene data show CDR1 as SGHRS and CDR2 as YFSETQ. The CDR3 length is 14 residues. V trimming: 4 bases; J trimming: 2 bases; junction bases outside the gene matches: 4. CDR3 in DNA: TGCGCCAGCAGCGTAGCGGGGAAACAAGAGACCCAGTACTTC. Residues: CASSVAGKQETQYF.

This clonotype was seen a handful of times. This chain joins TRBV11-3 and TRBJ2-5; 10 bases are a match to TRBD2. The CDR3 consists of 17 residues. Unmatched junction bases numbered 6, after V lost 1 base and J lost 1 base. In germline, CDR1 is SGHNT, CDR2 YENEEA. The CDR3 spells CASSLGMASGSQETQYF. The CDR3 region has the DNA TGTGCCAGCAGCTTAGGTATGGCTAGCGGGAGCCAAGAGACCCAGTACTTC.

This clonotype has ten or more counts. This chain connects TRBV18 to TRBJ2-5; D gene unclear. Per the germline V gene, CDR1 is KGHSH and CDR2 is LQKENI. V gave up 3 bases and J gave up 3 bases, with 8 bases separating them. The CDR3 has 13 amino acids. CDR3 sequence (DNA): TGTGCCAGCTCACCGCGGCCAGAAGAGACCCAGTACTTC. Its protein is CASSPRPEETQYF.

This chain joins TRBV7-9 and TRBJ2-2; D may be TRBD1 or TRBD2 (5 bases each). CDR3 length equals 14 residues. The V end lost 5 bases, the J end lost 8 bases, and 15 bases lay between the germline ends. Germline V gene lookup returns CDR1 SEHNR and CDR2 FQNEAQ (reference sequence). CDR3: CASSPSGASGELFF. The DNA for the CDR3 is TGTGCCAGCAGCCCCTCCGGGGCTTCTGGGGAGCTGTTTTTT.

The chain is built from TRBV20-1 and TRBJ2-1, with D tentatively TRBD1 (5 bases). Per germline, CDR1 DFQATT and CDR2 SNEGSKA (reference sequence). This CDR3 has 15 residues. The V end was cut by 4 bases, the J end by 8 bases, with 21 bases between. CDR3 region: CSATTGKDTNDEQFF. CDR3 bases: TGCAGTGCTACCACCGGAAAGGACACTAACGATGAGCAGTTCTTC.

Only a few counts were recorded for this clonotype. The V call is TRBV5-1, the J call TRBJ2-1, with 9 bases matching TRBD1. Germline V gene sequence: CDR1 SGHRS, CDR2 YFSETQ. This CDR3 has 16 residues. V trimming: 1 base; J trimming: 7 bases; junction bases outside the gene matches: 9. CDR3 in amino acids: CASSLTTGTGRNEQFF. The CDR3 coding sequence is TGCGCCAGCAGCTTGACGACCGGGACAGGGAGGAATGAGCAGTTCTTC.

This clonotype was recorded a few times. V is TRBV20-1 and J is TRBJ2-1; the match to TRBD2 covers 7 bases. The CDR3 covers 13 residues. Germline V CDR1 and CDR2: DFQATT, SNEGSKA (reference sequence). Losses at the gene ends were 0 bases for V and 12 bases for J; bases not matched to a gene: 8. The CDR3 reads CSAREMTQRGQFF. CDR3 coding DNA: TGCAGTGCTAGAGAAATGACCCAGCGGGGGCAGTTCTTC.

This clonotype was seen repeatedly, ten times or more. The DNA of the CDR3 is TGTGCCACCAGTGACCCAGGGGTTGGGAACTATGGCTACACCTTC. Protein: CATSDPGVGNYGYTF. The gene calls are TRBV24-1 and TRBJ1-2; D might be TRBD1 (6 bases). The germline V gene encodes CDR1 KGHDR and CDR2 SFDVKD. With 4 bases removed from V and 2 bases from J, the gap between germline ends came to 13 bases. This CDR3 region has 15 residues.

This clonotype was counted ten times or more. The chain has TRBV7-9 and TRBJ2-5, with D tentatively TRBD1 or TRBD2 (6 bases each). Trimming took 3 bases from V and 7 from J, leaving 18 bases between them. The CDR3 is 15 amino acids. CDR1 and CDR2 from the germline V gene are SEHNR and FQNEAQ (reference sequence). CDR3 in amino acids: CASSFPRGPAWTQYF. CDR3 DNA sequence: TGTGCCAGCAGCTTCCCCCGGGGGCCGGCTTGGACCCAGTACTTC.

V is TRBV7-9 and J is TRBJ2-1; no clear D gene. The CDR3 has 12 amino acids. The germline V gene has CDR1 SEHNR and CDR2 FQNEAQ (reference sequence). V was shortened by 1 base and J by 15 bases, with 13 bases between the two germline ends. In DNA, the CDR3 is TGTGCCAGCAGCTTAGGACAACCCCCACGGTTCTTC. This translates into CASSLGQPPRFF.